This T cell receptor beta chain was sequenced in a study of CD8 T cells in Susac syndrome. Reverse transcription of roughly 0.5 to 1 ug RNA was carried out with random hexamers. Amplification of TCR beta CDR3 by immunoSEQ multiplex PCR spanned 54 Vbeta and 13 Jbeta. MiXCR, run by TCRdb on the immunoSEQ multiplex PCR reads, gives a single entry per CDR3 protein. This sample has roughly 180,000 distinct CDR3 sequences, with just under 95% found just once. The V end lost 8 bases, the J end lost 0 bases, and 13 bases lay between the germline ends. This CDR3 comprises 13 residues. Germline V gene sequence: CDR1 SQVTM, CDR2 ANQGSEA. TCR beta was sequenced from blood CD8+ and CD4+ T cells. The controls, all healthy donors, were matched for age and sex. Bulk CD8+ and CD4+ cells came from magnetic negative isolation; CD8+ TEMRA by FACS.

The sequence derives from a human donor in good health. The gene calls are TRBV29-1 and TRBJ1-1; D is possibly TRBD1 (6 bases). Material: CD4+ T cells from PBMCs. CDR3 sequence (DNA): TGCAGCACTCGGACAGACCTGAACACTGAAGCTTTCTTT. This encodes CSTRTDLNTEAFF.